This entry features one T cell receptor (beta chain) sequence. Germline CDR1 and CDR2: SGHNT and YYREEE (reference sequence). V shed 1 base and J shed 2 bases, with 13 bases lying between them. The CDR3 sequence is 15 residues long. Repertoires were generated with immunoSEQ multiplex PCR, while TCRdb's copy carries only in-frame clones and drops some. The sample contains tens of thousands of clones, 78% of which appear only once. The sample is drawn from a study of blood T cell repertoires in COVID-19. As for the study in general: Samples came from the United States, Italy and Spain, spanning acute and convalescent COVID-19.

This chain joins TRBV5-4 and TRBJ2-7; D is perhaps TRBD1 (6 bases). This clonotype was sampled from a human donor in a cohort sampled during active COVID-19. Sample: peripheral blood. The CDR3 spells CASSLPRQATYEQYF. In nucleotides, the CDR3 is TGTGCCAGCAGCTTGCCTCGACAGGCCACCTACGAGCAGTACTTC. Filled out from reference TRBV5-4 and TRBJ2-7, the complete variable domain reads ETGVTQSPTHLIKTRGQQVTLRCSSQSGHNTVSWYQQALGQGPQFIFQYYREEENGRGNFPPRFSGLQFPNYSSELNVNALELDDSALYLCASSLPRQATYEQYFGPGTRLTVT.